Each of the 3 T cell receptor beta chains below was sequenced from the same sample in a study of cytomegalovirus exposure and HLA in healthy donors. Researchers ran the PCR with 60 Vbeta and 13 Jbeta primers. TCRdb's table, derived via immunoSEQ multiplex PCR, lists solely in-frame clones and lacks some. In the table there are roughly 90,000 clones, 80% of which are singletons. The sample consisted of PBMCs. These receptors came from a man aged 18 to 35 in good health and CMV-seronegative.

The chain is built from TRBV19 and TRBJ1-1; the D is unclear. In germline, CDR1 is LNHDA, CDR2 SQIVND (reference sequence). The CDR3 is 15 residues long. Between the trimmed V and J ends, which lost 6 bases and 4 bases, there was a span of 18 bases. CDR3 coding DNA: TGTGCCAGTAGCCCCACAGCAGGAGGAGGCACTGAAGCTTTCTTT. Its translation: CASSPTAGGGTEAFF.

This clone was recorded a few times. The gene calls are TRBV7-2 and TRBJ2-1, with D possibly matching TRBD2 (7 bases). This CDR3 has 15 amino acids. Between the trimmed V and J ends, which lost 6 bases and 0 bases, there was a span of 12 bases. In germline, CDR1 is SGHTA, CDR2 FQGNSA. For the CDR3, the DNA is TGTGCCAGCAGGCCGGGGGGCGACTCCTACAATGAGCAGTTCTTC. This encodes CASRPGGDSYNEQFF.

This clone was observed a handful of times. The rearrangement joins TRBV6-6 to TRBJ2-7; D not certain. The ends were cut back, 5 bases at V and 6 bases at J, with 8 bases in the middle. CDR3 size: 11 residues. Germline assignment: CDR1 MNHNY and CDR2 SVGAGI (reference sequence). The CDR3 loop is CASSTTREQYF. The DNA of the CDR3 is TGTGCCAGCAGTACCACTCGCGAGCAGTACTTC.